A few counts support the clone carrying this T cell receptor (beta chain). The record originates from a study of blood T cell repertoires in COVID-19. Study overall: PBMCs, B-cell-depleted T cells, or T cells were the source of the cDNA or gDNA that made up the material.

The trim removed 5 bases at V and 7 bases at J, leaving 11 bases unmatched. The CDR3 is 14 residues long. Per the germline V gene, CDR1 is DFQATT and CDR2 is SNEGSKA (reference sequence). Per the original methods: Reference gene primer amplification gave estimated nucleated cell counts. Assay: immunoSEQ multiplex PCR; the TCRdb copy retains only in-frame clones and omits some. V and J calls and clone size are given by that table; D and trimming were obtained from the DNA. The sample lists 50,000 to 75,000 clones, around 80% seen once, with around 14% in the top ten. This receptor was obtained from a man aged 60 to 75 with COVID-19, enrolled during active disease. The rearrangement joins TRBV20-1 to TRBJ2-7; 10 positions match TRBD1. Source material: peripheral blood. The DNA of the CDR3 is TGCAGTGCTGGTGGATCCGGGACAGGGGATGAGCAGTACTTC. Protein sequence: CSAGGSGTGDEQYF.